The 13 T cell receptor beta chains given below trace back to one sample, sequenced in a study of identical twins. TCRdb re-called the 5' RACE reads through MiXCR, storing one row per CDR3 protein. Of 550,000 to 700,000 distinct CDR3 sequences in the sample, about 20% were seen once. The same data also contributed to another study, on T cells expressing NK-cell markers.

Specimen: PBMCs. The receptors stem from a woman between 18 and 29 years old in good health.

The V gene is TRBV12-3 or TRBV12-4, the J gene TRBJ2-7; unclear D gene. Trimming took off 5 bases at V and 2 bases at J, with 19 bases between the two ends. This CDR3 is 16 amino acids long. CDR3 nucleotides: TGTGCCAGCAGTGTCCTTTCGAATCCTAAGCCCTACGAGCAGTACTTC. This sequence encodes CASSVLSNPKPYEQYF.

This clonotype was counted between two and nine times. V is TRBV5-1 and J is TRBJ2-7, with unresolved D. V was pared by 3 bases and J by 5 bases, with 9 bases between. The CDR3 is made up of 12 amino acids. Per germline, CDR1 SGHRS and CDR2 YFSETQ. Here the CDR3 reads CASSSNLNEQYF. CDR3 sequence (DNA): TGCGCCAGCAGCTCTAATCTCAACGAGCAGTACTTC.

This clonotype was seen a handful of times. V usage is TRBV20-1 and J usage is TRBJ2-5; D not certain. Trimming left V 5 bases short and J 9 bases short, with 13 bases between. Per the germline V gene, CDR1 is DFQATT and CDR2 is SNEGSKA (reference sequence). The CDR3 covers 11 residues. As DNA, the CDR3 is TGCAGTGCTCCCGTCCACCGGTCCCAGTACTTC. This gives the protein CSAPVHRSQYF.

This clonotype was counted only a few times. This sequence joins TRBV20-1 and TRBJ2-3; 8 bases agree with TRBD2. With V trimmed by 5 bases and J by 1 base, 2 bases remained unmatched. Germline lookup yields CDR1 DFQATT and CDR2 SNEGSKA (reference sequence). The CDR3 extends over 13 amino acids. The CDR3 here is CSAQTSGTDTQYF. CDR3 nucleotide sequence: TGCAGTGCTCAGACTAGCGGCACAGATACGCAGTATTTT.

The V call is TRBV7-8, the J call TRBJ2-1, with 10 nucleotides matching TRBD1. Per the germline V gene, CDR1 is SGHVS and CDR2 is FQNEAQ. The CDR3 is 15 amino acids. Unmatched junction bases numbered 8, after V lost 5 bases and J lost 7 bases. DNA for the CDR3: TGTGCCAGCAGCACTCGGGACAGGGGTAAGAATGAGCAGTTCTTC. Its translation is CASSTRDRGKNEQFF.

This clonotype was observed a handful of times. The CDR3 protein is CASSLRLAGAMNNEQFF. The CDR3 bases are TGTGCCAGCAGCTTGAGGCTAGCGGGGGCCATGAACAATGAGCAGTTCTTC. The chain carries TRBV5-5 and TRBJ2-1; 10 bases align to TRBD2. The CDR3 has 17 amino acids. Germline CDR1 and CDR2: SGHKS and YYEKEE (reference sequence). The junction had 9 bases not matched to a gene; V was cut back by 1 base and J by 5 bases.

This chain uses TRBV11-2 with TRBJ2-1, with 9 bases matching TRBD2. The CDR3 is 16 residues long. Germline V gene lookup returns CDR1 SGHAT and CDR2 FQNNGV. Losses at the gene ends were 6 bases for V and 3 bases for J; bases not matched to a gene: 9. As DNA, the CDR3 is TGTGCCAGCAGGCCTCTAGCGGGGCCTTTCTACAATGAGCAGTTCTTC. As protein: CASRPLAGPFYNEQFF. Filled out from reference TRBV11-2 and TRBJ2-1, the complete variable domain reads EAGVAQSPRYKIIEKRQSVAFWCNPISGHATLYWYQQILGQGPKLLIQFQNNGVVDDSQLPKDRFSAERLKGVDSTLKIQPAKLEDSAVYLCASRPLAGPFYNEQFFGPGTRLTVL.

The chain employs TRBV5-1 and TRBJ2-7; the D gene is possibly TRBD2 (6 bases). V was clipped by 0 bases and J by 3 bases, with 16 bases between them. Germline assignment: CDR1 SGHRS and CDR2 YFSETQ. The CDR3 is 16 residues long. CDR3 coding DNA: TGCGCCAGCAGCTTGGAACCGATTATGACTAGCTACGAGCAGTACTTC. Protein product: CASSLEPIMTSYEQYF.

This chain uses TRBV7-2 with TRBJ2-1; D unclear. With 5 bases removed from V and 5 bases from J, the gap between germline ends came to 13 bases. Germline-derived CDR1 and CDR2 are SGHTA and FQGNSA. This CDR3 has 14 residues. DNA for the CDR3: TGTGCCAGCAGCCCGTCGGCGCTGCACAATGAGCAGTTCTTC. This gives the protein CASSPSALHNEQFF.

The sample holds many counts of this clonotype. This chain connects TRBV24-1 to TRBJ2-3; TRBD1 agrees at 10 bases. The V gene end was trimmed by 5 bases and the J gene end by 3 bases; junction bases not matched to a gene: 4. The germline V gene encodes CDR1 KGHDR and CDR2 SFDVKD. This CDR3 contains 15 residues. This CDR3 is CATSAPGQGTDTQYF. In nucleotides, the CDR3 is TGTGCCACCAGTGCCCCGGGACAGGGGACAGATACGCAGTATTTT.

This sequence joins TRBV12-3 or TRBV12-4 and TRBJ2-1; the match to TRBD1 covers 8 bases. The CDR3 covers 15 residues. The V and J ends lost 3 bases and 9 bases, in that order; junction bases with no gene match: 10. The CDR3 DNA follows: TGTGCCAGCAGTTTCTCCCGGACAGGGCCCGGTGAGCAGTTCTTC. The encoded protein is CASSFSRTGPGEQFF.

This clonotype was detected a few times. The rearrangement joins TRBV5-1 to TRBJ2-5; the match to TRBD1 covers 9 bases. The V gene's germline CDR1 is SGHRS and CDR2 YFSETQ. V trimming: 4 bases; J trimming: 1 base; junction bases outside the gene matches: 8. The CDR3 length is 16 residues. This CDR3 reads CASSPGQGIPQETQYF. CDR3 sequence (DNA): TGCGCCAGCAGCCCCGGACAGGGGATACCCCAAGAGACCCAGTACTTC.

This clonotype was found many times. The chain employs TRBV20-1 and TRBJ1-5, with a possible D match to TRBD1 (6 bases). Germline loops: CDR1 DFQATT, CDR2 SNEGSKA (reference sequence). Trimming shortened V by 6 bases and J by 1 base, and 13 bases separated the two germline ends. The CDR3 loop spans 14 amino acids. As DNA, the CDR3 is TGCAGTGCCGTATCGGGGGCGAGCAATCAGCCCCAGCATTTT. Translated, it gives CSAVSGASNQPQHF.